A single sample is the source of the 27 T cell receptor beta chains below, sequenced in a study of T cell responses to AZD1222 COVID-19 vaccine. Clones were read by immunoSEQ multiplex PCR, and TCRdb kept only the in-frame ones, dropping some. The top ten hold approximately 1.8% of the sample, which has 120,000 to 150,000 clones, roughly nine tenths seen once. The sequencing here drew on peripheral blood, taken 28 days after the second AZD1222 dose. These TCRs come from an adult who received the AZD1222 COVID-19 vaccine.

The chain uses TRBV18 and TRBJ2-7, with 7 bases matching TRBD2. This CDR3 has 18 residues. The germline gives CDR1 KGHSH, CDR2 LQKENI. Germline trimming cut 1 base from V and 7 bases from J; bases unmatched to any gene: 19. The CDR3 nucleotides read TGTGCCAGCTCACCACTCCAAACTTGGGACGGGCCGGGGGGTGAGCAGTACTTC. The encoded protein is CASSPLQTWDGPGGEQYF.

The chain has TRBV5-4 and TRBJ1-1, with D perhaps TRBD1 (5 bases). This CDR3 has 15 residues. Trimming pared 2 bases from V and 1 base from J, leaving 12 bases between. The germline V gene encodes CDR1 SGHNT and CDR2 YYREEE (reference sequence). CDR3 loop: CASSFVDRTNTEAFF. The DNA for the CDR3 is TGTGCCAGCAGCTTTGTCGACAGAACGAACACTGAAGCTTTCTTT.

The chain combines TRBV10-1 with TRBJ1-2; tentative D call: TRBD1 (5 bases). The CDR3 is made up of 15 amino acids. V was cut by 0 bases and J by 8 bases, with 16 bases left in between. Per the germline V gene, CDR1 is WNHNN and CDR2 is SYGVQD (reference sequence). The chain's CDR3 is CASSESTVPGAGYTF. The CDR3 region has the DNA TGCGCCAGCAGTGAGTCGACAGTCCCCGGGGCCGGCTACACCTTC.

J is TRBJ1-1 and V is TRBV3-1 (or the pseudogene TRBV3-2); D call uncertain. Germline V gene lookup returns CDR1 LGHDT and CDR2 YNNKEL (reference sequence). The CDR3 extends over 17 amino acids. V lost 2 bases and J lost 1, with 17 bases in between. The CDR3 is CASSQTKSLPGNTEAFF. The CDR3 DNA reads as TGTGCCAGCAGCCAAACTAAGTCATTACCAGGGAACACTGAAGCTTTCTTT.

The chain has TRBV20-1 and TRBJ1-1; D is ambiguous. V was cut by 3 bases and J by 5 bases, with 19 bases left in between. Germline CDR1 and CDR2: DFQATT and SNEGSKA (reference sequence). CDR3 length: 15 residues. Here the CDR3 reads CSASTGKGLRTEAFF. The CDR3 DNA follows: TGCAGTGCTAGTACGGGTAAGGGTCTAAGGACTGAAGCTTTCTTT.

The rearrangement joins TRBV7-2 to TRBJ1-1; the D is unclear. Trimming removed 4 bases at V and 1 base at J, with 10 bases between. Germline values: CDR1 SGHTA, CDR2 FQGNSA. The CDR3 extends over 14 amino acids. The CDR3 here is CASSWYSSNTEAFF. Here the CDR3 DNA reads TGTGCCAGCAGCTGGTACTCCTCGAACACTGAAGCTTTCTTT.

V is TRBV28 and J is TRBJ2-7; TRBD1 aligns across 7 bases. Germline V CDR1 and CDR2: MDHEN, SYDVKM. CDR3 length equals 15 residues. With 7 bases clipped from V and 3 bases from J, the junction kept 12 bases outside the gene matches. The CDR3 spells CASNNPGQILYEQYF. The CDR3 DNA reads TGTGCCAGCAACAACCCGGGACAGATCCTCTACGAGCAGTACTTC. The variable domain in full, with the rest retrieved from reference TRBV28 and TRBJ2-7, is DVKVTQSSRYLVKRTGEKVFLECVQDMDHENMFWYRQDPGLGLRLIYFSYDVKMKEKGDIPEGYSVSREKKERFSLILESASTNQTSMYLCASNNPGQILYEQYFGPGTRLTVT.

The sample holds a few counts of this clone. This chain's CDR3 is CASSRGQGGSYGYTF. CDR3 sequence (DNA): TGTGCCAGCAGTAGAGGCCAGGGAGGGAGCTATGGCTACACCTTC. The genes are TRBV2 and TRBJ1-2; tentative D call: TRBD1 (5 bases). V lost 5 bases, J lost 4 bases, and 17 bases lay in between. Germline CDR1 SNHLY, CDR2 FYNNEI. The CDR3 contains 15 residues.

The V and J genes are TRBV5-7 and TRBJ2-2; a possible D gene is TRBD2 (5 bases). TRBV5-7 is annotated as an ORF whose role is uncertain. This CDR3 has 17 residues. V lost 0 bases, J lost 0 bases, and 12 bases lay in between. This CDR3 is CASSLVLGSANTGELFF. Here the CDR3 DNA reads TGTGCCAGCAGCTTGGTTCTGGGTAGCGCGAACACCGGGGAGCTGTTTTTT.

The DNA for the CDR3 is TGTGCCAGCAGCTTGGCGAGGGACACTGAAGCTTTCTTT. As protein: CASSLARDTEAFF. The rearrangement uses TRBV11-3 and TRBJ1-1; D remains unclear. From germline, CDR1 is SGHNT and CDR2 YENEEA. This CDR3 spans 13 amino acids. Trimming took off 3 bases at V and 3 bases at J, with 8 bases between the two ends.

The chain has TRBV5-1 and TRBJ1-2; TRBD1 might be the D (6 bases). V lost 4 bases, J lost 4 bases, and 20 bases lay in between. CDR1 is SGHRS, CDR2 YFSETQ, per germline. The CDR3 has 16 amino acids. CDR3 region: CASSVMDSQPPYGYTF. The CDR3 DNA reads TGCGCCAGCAGCGTCATGGACAGCCAACCTCCCTATGGCTACACCTTC.

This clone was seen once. The CDR3 DNA follows: TGTGCCAGCAGCCAAGATCGAGATGCGGGCACTCGGGGCTACACCTTC. Translation gives CASSQDRDAGTRGYTF. The genes are TRBV3-1 (or the pseudogene TRBV3-2) and TRBJ1-2; D remains unclear. Trimming removed 0 bases from V and 8 bases from J, with 19 bases in between. The germline V gene encodes CDR1 LGHDT and CDR2 YNNKEL (reference sequence). The CDR3 length is 16 residues.

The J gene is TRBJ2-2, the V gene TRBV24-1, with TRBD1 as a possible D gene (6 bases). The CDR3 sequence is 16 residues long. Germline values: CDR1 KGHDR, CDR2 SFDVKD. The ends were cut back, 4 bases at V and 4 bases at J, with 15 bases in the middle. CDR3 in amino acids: CATSDATGLGTGELFF. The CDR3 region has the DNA TGTGCCACCAGTGACGCCACAGGGTTGGGCACCGGGGAGCTGTTTTTT.

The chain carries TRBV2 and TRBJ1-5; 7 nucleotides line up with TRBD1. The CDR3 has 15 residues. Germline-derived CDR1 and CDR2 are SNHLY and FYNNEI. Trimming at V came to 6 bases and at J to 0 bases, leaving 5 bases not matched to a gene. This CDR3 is CASRQQGFSNQPQHF. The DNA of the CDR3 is TGTGCCAGCAGACAACAGGGGTTTAGCAATCAGCCCCAGCATTTT.

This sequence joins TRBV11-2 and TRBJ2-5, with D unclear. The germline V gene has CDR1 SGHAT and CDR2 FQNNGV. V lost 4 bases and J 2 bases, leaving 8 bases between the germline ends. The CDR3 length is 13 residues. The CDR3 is CASSSGPQETQYF. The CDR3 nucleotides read TGTGCCAGCAGCTCAGGACCACAAGAGACCCAGTACTTC. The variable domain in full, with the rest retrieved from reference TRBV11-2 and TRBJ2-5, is EAGVAQSPRYKIIEKRQSVAFWCNPISGHATLYWYQQILGQGPKLLIQFQNNGVVDDSQLPKDRFSAERLKGVDSTLKIQPAKLEDSAVYLCASSSGPQETQYFGPGTRLLVL.

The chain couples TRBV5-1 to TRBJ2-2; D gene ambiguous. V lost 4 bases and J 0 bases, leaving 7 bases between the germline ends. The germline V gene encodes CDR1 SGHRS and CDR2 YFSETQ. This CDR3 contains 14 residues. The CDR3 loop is CASSTVANTGELFF. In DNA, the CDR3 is TGCGCCAGCAGCACGGTAGCGAACACCGGGGAGCTGTTTTTT.

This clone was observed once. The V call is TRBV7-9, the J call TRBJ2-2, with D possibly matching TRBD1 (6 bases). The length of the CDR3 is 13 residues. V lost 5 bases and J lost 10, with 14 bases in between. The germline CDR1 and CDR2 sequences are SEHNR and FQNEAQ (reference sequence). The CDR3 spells CASSVQGWEELFF. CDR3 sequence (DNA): TGTGCCAGCAGCGTCCAGGGGTGGGAGGAGCTGTTTTTT. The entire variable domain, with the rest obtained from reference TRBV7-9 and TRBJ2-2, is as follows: DTGVSQNPRHKITKRGQNVTFRCDPISEHNRLYWYRQTLGQGPEFLTYFQNEAQLEKSRLLSDRFSAERPKGSFSTLEIQRTEQGDSAMYLCASSVQGWEELFFGEGSRLTVL.

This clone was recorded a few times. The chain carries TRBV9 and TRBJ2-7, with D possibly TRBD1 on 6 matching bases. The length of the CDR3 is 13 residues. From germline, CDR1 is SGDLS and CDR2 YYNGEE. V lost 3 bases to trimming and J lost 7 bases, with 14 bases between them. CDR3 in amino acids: CASSEQGTGEQYF. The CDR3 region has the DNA TGTGCCAGCAGCGAGCAGGGGACGGGAGAGCAGTACTTC.

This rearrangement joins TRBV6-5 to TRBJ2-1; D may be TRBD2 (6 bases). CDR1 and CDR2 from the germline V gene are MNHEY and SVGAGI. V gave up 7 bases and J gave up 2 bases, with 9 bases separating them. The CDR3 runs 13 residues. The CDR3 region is CASKAGTYNEQFF. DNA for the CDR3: TGTGCCAGCAAGGCGGGAACCTACAATGAGCAGTTCTTC.

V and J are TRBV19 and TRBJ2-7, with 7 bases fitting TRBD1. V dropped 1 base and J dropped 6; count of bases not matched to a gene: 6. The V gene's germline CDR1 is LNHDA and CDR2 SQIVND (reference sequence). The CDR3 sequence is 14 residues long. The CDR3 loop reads CASSIATGPGEQYF. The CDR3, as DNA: TGTGCCAGTAGTATAGCGACAGGGCCAGGCGAGCAGTACTTC.

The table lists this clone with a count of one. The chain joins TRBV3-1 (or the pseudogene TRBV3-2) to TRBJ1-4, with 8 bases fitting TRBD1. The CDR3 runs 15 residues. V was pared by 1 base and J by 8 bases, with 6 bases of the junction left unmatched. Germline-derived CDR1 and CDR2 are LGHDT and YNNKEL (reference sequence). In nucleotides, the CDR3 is TGTGCCAGCAGCCAAGCAGGGGGCGGCGAGGAAAAACTGTTTTTT. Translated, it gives CASSQAGGGEEKLFF.

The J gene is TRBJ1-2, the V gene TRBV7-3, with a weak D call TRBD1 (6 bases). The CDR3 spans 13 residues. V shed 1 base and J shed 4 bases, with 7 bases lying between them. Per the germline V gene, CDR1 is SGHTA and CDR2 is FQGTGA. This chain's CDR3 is CASSLKGGYGYTF. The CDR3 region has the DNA TGTGCCAGCAGCTTAAAGGGGGGCTATGGCTACACCTTC.

The CDR3 sequence is CASSLGTGEPEQYF. The CDR3 coding sequence is TGTGCCAGCAGCTTAGGGACAGGAGAACCCGAGCAGTACTTC. This rearrangement joins TRBV7-2 to TRBJ2-7, with 7 positions matching TRBD1. This CDR3 is 14 amino acids long. Germline CDR1 and CDR2: SGHTA and FQGNSA. The V gene end was trimmed by 1 base and the J gene end by 6 bases; junction bases not matched to a gene: 6.

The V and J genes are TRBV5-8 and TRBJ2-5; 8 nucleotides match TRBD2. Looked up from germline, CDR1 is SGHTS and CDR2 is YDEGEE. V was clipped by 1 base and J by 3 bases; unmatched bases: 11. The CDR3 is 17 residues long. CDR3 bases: TGTGCCAGCAGCTTGTTTCGGGGGGGGAAAATGGAAGAGACCCAGTACTTC. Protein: CASSLFRGGKMEETQYF. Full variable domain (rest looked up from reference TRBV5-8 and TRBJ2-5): EAGVTQSPTHLIKTRGQQATLRCSPISGHTSVYWYQQALGLGLQFLLWYDEGEERNRGNFPPRFSGRQFPNYSSELNVNALELEDSALYLCASSLFRGGKMEETQYFGPGTRLLVL.

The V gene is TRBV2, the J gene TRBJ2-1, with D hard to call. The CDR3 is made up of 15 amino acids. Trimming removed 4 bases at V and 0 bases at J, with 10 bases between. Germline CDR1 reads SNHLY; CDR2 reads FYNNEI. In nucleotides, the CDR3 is TGTGCCAGCAGTGCTAACCCGAGCTCCTACAATGAGCAGTTCTTC. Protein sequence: CASSANPSSYNEQFF.

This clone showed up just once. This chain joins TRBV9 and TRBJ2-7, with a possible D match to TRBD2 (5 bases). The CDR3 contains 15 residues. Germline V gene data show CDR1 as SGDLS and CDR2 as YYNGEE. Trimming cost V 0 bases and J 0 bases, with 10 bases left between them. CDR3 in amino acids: CASSVAEEHSYEQYF. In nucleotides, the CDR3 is TGTGCCAGCAGCGTAGCGGAGGAACACTCCTACGAGCAGTACTTC.

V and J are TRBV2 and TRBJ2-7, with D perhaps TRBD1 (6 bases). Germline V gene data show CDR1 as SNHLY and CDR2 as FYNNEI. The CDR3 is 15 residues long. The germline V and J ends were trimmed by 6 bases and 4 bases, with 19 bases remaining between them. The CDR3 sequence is CASRTYAGAIYEQYF. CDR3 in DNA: TGTGCCAGCAGGACTTACGCAGGGGCGATTTACGAGCAGTACTTC.